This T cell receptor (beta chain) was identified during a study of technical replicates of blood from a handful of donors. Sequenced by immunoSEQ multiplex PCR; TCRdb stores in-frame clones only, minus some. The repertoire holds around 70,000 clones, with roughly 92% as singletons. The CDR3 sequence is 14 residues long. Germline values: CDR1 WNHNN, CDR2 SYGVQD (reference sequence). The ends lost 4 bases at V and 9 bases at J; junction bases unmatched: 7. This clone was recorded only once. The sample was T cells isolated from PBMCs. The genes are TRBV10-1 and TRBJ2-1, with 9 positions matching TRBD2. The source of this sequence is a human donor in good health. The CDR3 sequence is CASSVSGSGGEQFF. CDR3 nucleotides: TGCGCCAGCAGTGTTAGCGGGAGTGGGGGTGAGCAGTTCTTC.